This TCR beta chain was captured by sequencing in a study of blood T cell repertoires in COVID-19. V gave up 0 bases and J gave up 4 bases; unmatched junction bases: 5. CDR3 size: 15 residues. Germline assignment: CDR1 SGHDT and CDR2 YYEEEE. This table comes from immunoSEQ multiplex PCR, and its TCRdb copy is limited to in-frame clones, with some not included. Among about 150,000 clones, more than 70% were seen once, and the ten largest hold roughly 5.3%. The source is a woman aged 45-59 years with acute or convalescent COVID-19. V usage is TRBV5-6 and J usage is TRBJ2-5, with 8 bases identical to TRBD1. Sequencing used peripheral blood. The CDR3 bases are TGTGCCAGCAGCTTGGTGGGACAGGTGGCAGAGACCCAGTACTTC. Encoded protein: CASSLVGQVAETQYF.